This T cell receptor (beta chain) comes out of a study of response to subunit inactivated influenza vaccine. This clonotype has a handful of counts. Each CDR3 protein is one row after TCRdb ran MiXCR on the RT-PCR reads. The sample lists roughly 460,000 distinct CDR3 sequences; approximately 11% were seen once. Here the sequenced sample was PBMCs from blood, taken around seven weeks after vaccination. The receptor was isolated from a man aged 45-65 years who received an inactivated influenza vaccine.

The DNA of the CDR3 is TGTGCCAGCAGCTTGTTCTTGGACAGGACCAGTGAAGCTTTCTTT. It specifies CASSLFLDRTSEAFF. This chain uses TRBV5-6 with TRBJ1-1; 7 nucleotides align to TRBD1. CDR3 length: 15 amino acids. Germline V gene lookup returns CDR1 SGHDT and CDR2 YYEEEE. Germline trimming cut 1 base from V and 7 bases from J; bases unmatched to any gene: 10. Variable domain in full (rest from reference TRBV5-6 and TRBJ1-1): DAGVTQSPTHLIKTRGQQVTLRCSPKSGHDTVSWYQQALGQGPQFIFQYYEEEERQRGNFPDRFSGHQFPNYSSELNVNALLLGDSALYLCASSLFLDRTSEAFFGQGTRLTVV.